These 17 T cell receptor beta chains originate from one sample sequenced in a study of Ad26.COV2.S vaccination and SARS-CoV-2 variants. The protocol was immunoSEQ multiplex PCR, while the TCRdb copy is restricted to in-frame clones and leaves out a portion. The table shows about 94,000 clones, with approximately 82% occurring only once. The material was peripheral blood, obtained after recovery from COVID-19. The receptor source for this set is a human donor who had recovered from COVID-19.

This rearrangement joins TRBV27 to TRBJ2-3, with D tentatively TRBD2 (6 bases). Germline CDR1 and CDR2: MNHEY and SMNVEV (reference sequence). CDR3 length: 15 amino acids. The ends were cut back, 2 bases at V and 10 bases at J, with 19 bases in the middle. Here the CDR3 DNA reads TGTGCCAGCAGTTTAGTGGGAGGTCCCGCTAGGTCGCAGTATTTT. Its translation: CASSLVGGPARSQYF.

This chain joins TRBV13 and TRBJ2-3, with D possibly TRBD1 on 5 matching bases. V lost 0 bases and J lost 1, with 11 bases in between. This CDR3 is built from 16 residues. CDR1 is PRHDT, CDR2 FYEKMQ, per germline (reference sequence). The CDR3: CASSLGAGQRTDTQYF. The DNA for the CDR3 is TGTGCCAGCAGCTTAGGCGCAGGGCAGCGCACAGATACGCAGTATTTT.

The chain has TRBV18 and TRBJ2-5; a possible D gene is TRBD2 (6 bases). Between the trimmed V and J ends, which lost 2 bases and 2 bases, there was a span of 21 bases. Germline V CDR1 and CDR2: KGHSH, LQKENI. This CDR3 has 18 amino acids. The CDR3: CASSPWRGEADQQETQYF. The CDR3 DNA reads TGTGCCAGCTCACCATGGCGAGGGGAGGCAGATCAACAAGAGACCCAGTACTTC.

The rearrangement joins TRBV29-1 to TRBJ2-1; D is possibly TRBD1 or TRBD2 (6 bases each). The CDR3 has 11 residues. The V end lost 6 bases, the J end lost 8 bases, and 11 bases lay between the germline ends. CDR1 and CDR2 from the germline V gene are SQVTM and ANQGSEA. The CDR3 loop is CSVQGGHEQFF. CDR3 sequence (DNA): TGCAGCGTACAGGGAGGACATGAGCAGTTCTTC.

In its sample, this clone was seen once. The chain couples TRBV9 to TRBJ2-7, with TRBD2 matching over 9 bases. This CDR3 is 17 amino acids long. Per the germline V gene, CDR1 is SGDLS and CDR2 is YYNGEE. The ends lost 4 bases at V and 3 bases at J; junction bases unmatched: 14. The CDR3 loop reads CASSRLGAGGPNYEQYF. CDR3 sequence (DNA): TGTGCCAGCAGCCGACTTGGCGCGGGAGGGCCCAACTACGAGCAGTACTTC. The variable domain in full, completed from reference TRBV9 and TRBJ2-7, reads DSGVTQTPKHLITATGQRVTLRCSPRSGDLSVYWYQQSLDQGLQFLIQYYNGEERAKGNILERFSAQQFPDLHSELNLSSLELGDSALYFCASSRLGAGGPNYEQYFGPGTRLTVT.

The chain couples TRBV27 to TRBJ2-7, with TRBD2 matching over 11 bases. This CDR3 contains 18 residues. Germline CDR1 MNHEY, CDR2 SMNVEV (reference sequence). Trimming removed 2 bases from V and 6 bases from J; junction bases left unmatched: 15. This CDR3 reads CASSLQQSPGTSGVEQYF. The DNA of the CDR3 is TGTGCCAGCAGTTTACAGCAAAGCCCCGGGACTAGCGGTGTCGAGCAGTACTTC.

CDR3 residues: CATRGGHGNTEQFF. The CDR3 DNA is TGTGCCACCAGGGGGGGACATGGAAATACCGAGCAGTTCTTC. The chain recombines TRBV24-1 with TRBJ2-1, with D perhaps being TRBD1 or TRBD2 (6 bases each). Trimming removed 7 bases at V and 10 bases at J, with 19 bases between. The CDR3 is made up of 14 amino acids. The germline V gene encodes CDR1 KGHDR and CDR2 SFDVKD.

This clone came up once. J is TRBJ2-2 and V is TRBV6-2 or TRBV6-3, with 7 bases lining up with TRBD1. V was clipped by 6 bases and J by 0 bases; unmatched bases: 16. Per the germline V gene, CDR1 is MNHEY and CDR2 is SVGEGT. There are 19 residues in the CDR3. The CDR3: CASSRRPPGQAANTGELFF. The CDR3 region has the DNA TGTGCCAGCAGCCGCCGGCCTCCCGGACAGGCGGCGAACACCGGGGAGCTGTTTTTT.

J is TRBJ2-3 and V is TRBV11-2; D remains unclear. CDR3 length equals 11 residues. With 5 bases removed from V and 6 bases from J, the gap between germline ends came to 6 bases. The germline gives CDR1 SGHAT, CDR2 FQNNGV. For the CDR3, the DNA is TGTGCCAGCAGCCAACTTGATACGCAGTATTTT. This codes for CASSQLDTQYF.

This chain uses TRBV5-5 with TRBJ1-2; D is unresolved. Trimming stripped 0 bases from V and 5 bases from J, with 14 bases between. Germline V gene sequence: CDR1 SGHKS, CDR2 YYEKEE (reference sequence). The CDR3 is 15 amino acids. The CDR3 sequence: CASSLGATVRYGYTF. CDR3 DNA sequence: TGTGCCAGCAGCTTGGGGGCCACAGTCCGGTATGGCTACACCTTC.

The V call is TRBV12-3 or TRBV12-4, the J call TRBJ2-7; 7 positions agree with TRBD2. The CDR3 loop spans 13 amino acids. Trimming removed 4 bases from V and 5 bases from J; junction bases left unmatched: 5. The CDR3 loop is CASSWGGVDEQYF. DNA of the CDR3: TGTGCCAGCAGTTGGGGGGGTGTCGACGAGCAGTACTTC.

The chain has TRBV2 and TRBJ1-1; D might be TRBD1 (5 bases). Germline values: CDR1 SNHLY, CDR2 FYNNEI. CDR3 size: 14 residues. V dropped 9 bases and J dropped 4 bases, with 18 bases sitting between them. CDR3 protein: CARGTQMGGTEAFF. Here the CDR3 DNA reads TGTGCCAGAGGAACCCAGATGGGGGGCACTGAAGCTTTCTTT.

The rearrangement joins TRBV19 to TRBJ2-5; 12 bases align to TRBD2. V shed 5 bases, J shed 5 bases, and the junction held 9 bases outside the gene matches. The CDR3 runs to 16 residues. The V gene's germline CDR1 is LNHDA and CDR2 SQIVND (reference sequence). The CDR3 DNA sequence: TGTGCCAGTAGTCTACAGACTAGCGGGAGAGAGGAGACCCAGTACTTC. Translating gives CASSLQTSGREETQYF.

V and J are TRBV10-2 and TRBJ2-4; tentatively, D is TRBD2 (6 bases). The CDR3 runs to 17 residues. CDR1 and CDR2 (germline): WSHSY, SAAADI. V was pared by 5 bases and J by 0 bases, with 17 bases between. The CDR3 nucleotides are TGCGCCAGCAGTTTAATAGGGGTGCGGGGAGCCAAAAACATTCAGTACTTC. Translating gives CASSLIGVRGAKNIQYF.

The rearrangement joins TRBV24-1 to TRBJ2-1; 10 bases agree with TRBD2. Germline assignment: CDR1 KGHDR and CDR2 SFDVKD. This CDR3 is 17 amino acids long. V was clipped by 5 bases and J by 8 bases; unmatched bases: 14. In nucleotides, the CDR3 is TGTGCCACCAGTGCGCCCTCGACTAGCGGGCCCGGGGATGAGCAGTTCTTC. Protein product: CATSAPSTSGPGDEQFF.

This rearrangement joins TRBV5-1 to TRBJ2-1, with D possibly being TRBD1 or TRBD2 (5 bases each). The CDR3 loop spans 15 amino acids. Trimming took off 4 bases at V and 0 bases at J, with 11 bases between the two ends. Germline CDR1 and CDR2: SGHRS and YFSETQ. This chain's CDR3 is CASSTGPSSYNEQFF. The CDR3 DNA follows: TGCGCCAGCAGCACGGGACCGAGCTCCTACAATGAGCAGTTCTTC.

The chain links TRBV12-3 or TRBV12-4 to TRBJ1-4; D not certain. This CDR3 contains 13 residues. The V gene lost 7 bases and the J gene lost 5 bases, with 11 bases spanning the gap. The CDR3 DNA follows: TGTGCCAGCACCCCAGGCGGCAATGAAAAACTGTTTTTT. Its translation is CASTPGGNEKLFF.